These 14 T cell receptor beta chains originate from one sample sequenced in a study of early T cells in non-severe SARS-CoV-2 infection. Each CDR3 protein is one row after TCRdb ran MiXCR on the 5' RACE reads. The sample includes over 50,000 distinct CDR3 sequences, 8% to 8.5% seen only once; the top ten take roughly 9.9%. The sequenced sample consisted of whole blood. The receptors were sampled from an adult who was a healthcare worker with PCR-confirmed SARS-CoV-2 infection or an uninfected control (not recorded which).

This clonotype was observed a handful of times. The chain is built from TRBV11-2 and TRBJ2-5; D ambiguous. This CDR3 has 13 residues. Germline V gene data show CDR1 as SGHAT and CDR2 as FQNNGV. Trimming cost V 2 bases and J 0 bases, with 4 bases left between them. In nucleotides, the CDR3 is TGTGCCAGCAGCTTACCTAACCAAGAGACCCAGTACTTC. The encoded protein is CASSLPNQETQYF.

Here the CDR3 reads CSVEDQIGTATYEQYF. CDR3 in DNA: TGCAGCGTTGAAGATCAAATCGGGACAGCTACTTACGAGCAGTACTTC. The chain uses TRBV29-1 and TRBJ2-7, with TRBD1 matching 7 bases. Germline V gives CDR1 SQVTM, CDR2 ANQGSEA. The junction had 12 bases not matched to a gene; V was cut back by 0 bases and J by 4 bases. The CDR3 extends over 16 amino acids.

This clonotype came up a few times. The chain has TRBV7-3 and TRBJ2-3; 12 nucleotides line up with TRBD1. The CDR3 contains 15 residues. V shed 5 bases, J shed 4 bases, and the junction held 4 bases outside the gene matches. Germline-derived CDR1 and CDR2 are SGHTA and FQGTGA. The CDR3 DNA follows: TGTGCCAGCAGCCGGGACAGGGGGCGCGCAGATACGCAGTATTTT. Its translation: CASSRDRGRADTQYF.

This clonotype appeared many times. The J gene is TRBJ1-6, the V gene TRBV27; a possible D gene is TRBD1 (5 bases). The CDR3 runs 15 residues. Per germline, CDR1 MNHEY and CDR2 SMNVEV (reference sequence). V was trimmed by 2 bases and J by 7 bases, leaving 12 bases between them. CDR3 bases: TGTGCCAGCAGTTTAAGGGCAGGGATGAATTCACCCCTCCACTTT. It encodes CASSLRAGMNSPLHF.

By frequency in the sample, this clonotype is medium-sized (0.01 to 0.1%). As DNA, the CDR3 is TGTGCCAGCAGTTTCCCGACGGGGGGCAGTAAAGGGACCCAGTACTTC. Translation gives CASSFPTGGSKGTQYF. The J gene is TRBJ2-5, the V gene TRBV6-6, with D tentatively TRBD2 (7 bases). Germline V gives CDR1 MNHNY, CDR2 SVGAGI (reference sequence). The CDR3 is 16 residues long. Trimming took off 4 bases at V and 7 bases at J, with 22 bases between the two ends.

The chain employs TRBV6-2 or TRBV6-3 and TRBJ2-5; D may be TRBD1 or TRBD2 (6 bases each). The CDR3 totals 12 residues. V was cut by 6 bases and J by 9 bases, with 14 bases left in between. Germline lookup yields CDR1 MNHEY and CDR2 SVGEGT. CDR3 in amino acids: CASSLARGAQYF. CDR3 nucleotides: TGTGCCAGCAGCCTAGCGAGGGGGGCCCAGTACTTC.

This chain joins TRBV29-1 and TRBJ1-5; D is uncertain. V gave up 6 bases and J gave up 4 bases, with 13 bases separating them. The CDR3 consists of 13 residues. Germline CDR1 and CDR2: SQVTM and ANQGSEA. The CDR3 here is CSVKGGLNQPQHF. The CDR3 nucleotides are TGCAGCGTGAAAGGCGGTCTAAATCAGCCCCAGCATTTT.

The sample holds a few counts of this clonotype. J is TRBJ1-1 and V is TRBV7-8, with a weak D call TRBD1 (5 bases). The CDR3 sequence is 15 residues long. Germline V gives CDR1 SGHVS, CDR2 FQNEAQ. V was shortened by 1 base and J by 1 base, with 10 bases between the two germline ends. The CDR3 loop reads CASSLEQGANTEAFF. The CDR3 bases are TGTGCCAGCAGCTTAGAGCAGGGCGCGAACACTGAAGCTTTCTTT.

There are many counts of this clonotype. The chain employs TRBV30 and TRBJ1-5; 10 bases agree with TRBD1. CDR1 and CDR2 from the germline V gene are GTSNPN and SVGIG (reference sequence). This CDR3 has 19 residues. Trimming at V came to 1 base and at J to 5 bases, leaving 17 bases not matched to a gene. This CDR3 reads CAWSGPGQGPRWGYQPQHF. DNA for the CDR3: TGTGCCTGGAGTGGCCCGGGACAGGGGCCCCGTTGGGGGTATCAGCCCCAGCATTTT.

The genes are TRBV29-1 and TRBJ2-3; TRBD2 matches 13 bases. The germline gives CDR1 SQVTM, CDR2 ANQGSEA. The CDR3 length is 12 residues. With 6 bases clipped from V and 14 bases from J, the junction kept 8 bases outside the gene matches. The CDR3 protein is CSVWTSGSQGYF. CDR3 coding DNA: TGCAGCGTCTGGACTAGCGGGAGTCAGGGGTATTTT.

The V and J genes are TRBV9 and TRBJ1-1, with D possibly TRBD1 on 6 matching bases. The CDR3 has 13 amino acids. The V gene lost 2 bases and the J gene lost 10 bases, with 15 bases spanning the gap. Germline assignment: CDR1 SGDLS and CDR2 YYNGEE. The CDR3, as DNA: TGTGCCAGCAGCGTCTCCGGGGGCCCCGGAGCTTTCTTT. Its protein is CASSVSGGPGAFF.

This clonotype was observed many times. This sequence joins TRBV5-1 and TRBJ2-2; D gene unclear. This CDR3 region has 17 residues. Germline assignment: CDR1 SGHRS and CDR2 YFSETQ. Trimming stripped 1 base from V and 1 base from J, with 14 bases between. The CDR3 here is CASSLRLGRQNTGELFF. CDR3 DNA sequence: TGCGCCAGCAGCTTGCGGCTGGGCAGACAGAACACCGGGGAGCTGTTTTTT.

The chain links TRBV20-1 to TRBJ2-1; 10 bases are a match to TRBD2. Trimming cost V 5 bases and J 6 bases; bases outside gene matches: 7. Germline CDR1 reads DFQATT; CDR2 reads SNEGSKA (reference sequence). The CDR3 runs to 14 residues. The CDR3 sequence is CSADGTSESNEQFF. The CDR3 DNA is TGCAGTGCTGACGGGACTAGCGAGAGCAATGAGCAGTTCTTC.

The chain links TRBV27 to TRBJ2-1; the match to TRBD1 covers 9 bases. V was pared by 5 bases and J by 7 bases, with 6 bases of the junction left unmatched. Per germline, CDR1 MNHEY and CDR2 SMNVEV (reference sequence). This CDR3 has 14 amino acids. The CDR3 region is CASSPATGGNEQFF. The CDR3 coding sequence is TGTGCCAGCAGTCCCGCGACAGGGGGTAATGAGCAGTTCTTC.